Listed below are T cell receptor beta chains from one sample, sequenced in a study of memory CD4+ T cells and cytomegalovirus serostatus. Libraries were prepared by immunoSEQ multiplex PCR; TCRdb keeps only in-frame clonotypes and omits some of them. The table lists about 82,000 clones, around 80% of them singletons. The material sequenced was memory CD4+ T cells from blood. These receptors were obtained from an adult in good health and CMV-seronegative. Both conserved end residues are part of each CDR3. Each record gives: clone size, J gene, D gene, V gene, CDR3 protein, CDR3 DNA. The D gene is left open where the match is weak. Clone sizes are given selectively: once, few, many, or a class where the clone is expanded.

>.|TRBJ2-1|TRBD1|TRBV5-1
CASSGRDRGNNEQFF
TGCGCCAGCAGCGGACGGGACAGGGGGAACAATGAGCAGTTCTTC
>.|TRBJ1-1|.|TRBV5-4
CASSFPQNTEAFF
TGTGCCAGCAGCTTCCCCCAGAACACTGAAGCTTTCTTT
>.|TRBJ2-5|.|TRBV30
CAWSGSRSRETQYF
TGTGCCTGGAGTGGTAGTAGATCTCGTGAGACCCAGTACTTC
>.|TRBJ1-4|.|TRBV29-1
CSAIRAVNEKLFF
TGCAGCGCGATCCGGGCCGTTAATGAAAAACTGTTTTTT
>.|TRBJ2-2|.|TRBV5-1
CASKSGSGTGELFF
TGCGCCAGCAAATCAGGTAGTGGCACCGGGGAGCTGTTTTTT
>.|TRBJ1-1|TRBD1|TRBV19
CASSHTGGANTEAFF
TGTGCCAGTAGCCACACAGGGGGCGCGAACACTGAAGCTTTCTTT
>.|TRBJ2-2|TRBD1|TRBV19
CARTRQGSTGELFF
TGTGCCAGGACCAGACAGGGCAGCACCGGGGAGCTGTTTTTT
>.|TRBJ1-1|TRBD1|TRBV7-8
CASSLRSGTDHKNTEAFF
TGTGCCAGCAGCTTACGATCCGGGACAGACCATAAGAACACTGAAGCTTTCTTT
>.|TRBJ1-2|TRBD1|TRBV2
CASSGTGGNYGYTF
TGTGCCAGCAGTGGGACAGGGGGGAACTATGGCTACACCTTC
>.|TRBJ1-2|TRBD1|TRBV30
CAQRTGGYGYTF
TGTGCCCAGCGGACAGGAGGATATGGCTACACCTTC
>.|TRBJ1-2|TRBD1|TRBV30
CAWGTGLTYGYTF
TGTGCCTGGGGGACAGGGCTCACCTATGGCTACACCTTC
>.|TRBJ2-3|.|TRBV5-6
CASSLVGLGAKGDTQYF
TGTGCCAGCAGCTTGGTTGGGCTTGGGGCAAAGGGAGATACGCAGTATTTT
>.|TRBJ2-1|TRBD1|TRBV7-3
CASSTDRGGNEQFF
TGTGCCAGCAGCACCGACAGGGGGGGCAATGAGCAGTTCTTC
>.|TRBJ2-1|TRBD2|TRBV7-3
CASSLLAGGHVDEQFF
TGTGCCAGCAGCTTACTAGCGGGGGGGCATGTGGATGAGCAGTTCTTC
>.|TRBJ1-1|TRBD1|TRBV19
CASTTNHGTGSNTEAFF
TGTGCCAGTACCACAAACCACGGGACAGGGTCGAACACTGAAGCTTTCTTT
>.|TRBJ1-2|.|TRBV18
CASSPRQLLGGGYTF
TGTGCCAGCTCACCAAGGCAGCTCCTTGGGGGCGGCTACACCTTC
>.|TRBJ1-2|.|TRBV6-5
CASRGQANYGYTF
TGTGCCAGCAGAGGGCAGGCCAACTATGGCTACACCTTC
>.|TRBJ2-1|.|TRBV6-5
CASSFKPTGNEQFF
TGTGCCAGCAGTTTCAAACCGACGGGGAATGAGCAGTTCTTC
>.|TRBJ2-3|TRBD2|TRBV5-4
CASSWKTSGGSTDTQYF
TGTGCCAGCAGCTGGAAGACTAGCGGGGGAAGCACAGATACGCAGTATTTT
>.|TRBJ1-2|.|TRBV4-3
CASSQVFTVPESGYTF
TGCGCCAGCAGCCAAGTATTTACAGTCCCAGAGTCGGGCTACACCTTC
>.|TRBJ2-3|TRBD2|TRBV9
CASSVFTSGSTDTQYF
TGTGCCAGCAGCGTCTTTACTAGCGGTTCCACAGATACGCAGTATTTT
>.|TRBJ1-1|.|TRBV7-8
CASSPPGGITEAFF
TGTGCCAGCAGCCCCCCCGGCGGGATCACTGAAGCTTTCTTT
>few|TRBJ1-1|TRBD1|TRBV5-1
CASIPDRANTEAFF
TGCGCCAGCATACCCGACAGGGCGAACACTGAAGCTTTCTTT
>.|TRBJ2-7|TRBD1|TRBV18
CASSSSLQGAYEQYF
TGTGCCAGCTCATCTTCCTTACAGGGGGCCTACGAGCAGTACTTC
>.|TRBJ2-3|.|TRBV5-6
CASSPPGLRGGTDTQYF
TGTGCCAGCAGCCCACCGGGACTAAGGGGGGGCACAGATACGCAGTATTTT
>.|TRBJ1-4|TRBD1|TRBV6-5
CASGPDRVAEKLFF
TGTGCCAGCGGCCCGGACAGGGTGGCTGAAAAACTGTTTTTT
>.|TRBJ2-1|.|TRBV4-1
CASSPVGGYNEQFF
TGCGCCAGCAGCCCCGTGGGAGGCTACAATGAGCAGTTCTTC
>.|TRBJ2-7|TRBD1|TRBV5-1
CASSLAVGGQGIAEQYF
TGCGCCAGCAGCTTGGCGGTTGGGGGACAGGGAATCGCCGAGCAGTACTTC
>.|TRBJ1-1|.|TRBV18
CASSQGGGATEAFF
TGTGCCAGCTCACAGGGGGGGGGCGCAACTGAAGCTTTCTTT
>.|TRBJ2-7|TRBD1|TRBV7-8
CASSSRGNEQYF
TGTGCCAGCAGCAGCAGGGGGAACGAGCAGTACTTC
>.|TRBJ1-6|.|TRBV7-9
CASSYRDKGAPLHF
TGTGCCAGCAGCTATCGGGACAAGGGGGCACCCCTCCACTTT
>.|TRBJ1-4|.|TRBV19
CASSRSQGGEKLFF
TGTGCCAGTAGTCGGTCCCAGGGCGGAGAAAAACTGTTTTTT
>.|TRBJ1-1|.|TRBV30
CAWHGTASRVNTEAFF
TGTGCCTGGCACGGGACGGCTTCCCGAGTGAACACTGAAGCTTTCTTT
>.|TRBJ1-2|TRBD1|TRBV19
CASSMGQGTPSWGYTF
TGTGCCAGTAGTATGGGACAGGGTACCCCTAGTTGGGGCTACACCTTC
>.|TRBJ2-7|.|TRBV7-8
CASSLVSPGEQYF
TGTGCCAGCAGCTTAGTTTCCCCCGGGGAGCAGTACTTC
>once|TRBJ2-7|.|TRBV18
CASYGRGAVSYEQYF
TGTGCCAGCTACGGCAGGGGGGCCGTTTCCTACGAGCAGTACTTC
>once|TRBJ1-1|.|TRBV5-1
CASSLGGDNTEAFF
TGCGCCAGCAGCTTGGGGGGGGATAACACTGAAGCTTTCTTT